This T cell receptor beta chain was identified during a study of blood T cell repertoires in COVID-19. Clinical history as reported by participants underpinned cohort assignment. This CDR3 contains 21 residues. V lost 4 bases, J lost 0 bases, and 32 bases lay in between. Clones were read by immunoSEQ multiplex PCR, and TCRdb kept only the in-frame ones, dropping some. Of around 150,000 clones listed, roughly 80% are singletons. The chain has TRBV5-3 and TRBJ2-7, with TRBD2 as a possible D gene (6 bases). TRBV5-3 is classed as an ORF, of uncertain function. The sequence came from a man in his forties or fifties who had recovered from COVID-19. The sample taken for sequencing was PBMCs or T cells enriched from blood (not recorded which). CDR3 residues: CARSGGRYTQVLLADSYEQYF. The CDR3 DNA reads as TGTGCCAGAAGCGGAGGACGCTATACCCAAGTGCTACTAGCCGACTCCTACGAGCAGTACTTC.